This T cell receptor (beta chain) was found in a study of blood T cells in healthy people across ages. They isolated at least 7 million PBMCs from each sample. The sample holds many counts of this clonotype. Through a sample-barcoded 5' primer and a J-beta primer mix, a second PCR was run for 7 to 11 cycles. Each CDR3 protein is one row after TCRdb ran MiXCR on the 5' RACE reads. The sample records approximately 1,000,000 distinct CDR3 sequences, around two fifths being singletons. The CDR3 covers 16 residues. The chain carries TRBV21-1 and TRBJ2-1; the listed D gene, TRBD2, was not tested against the DNA. TRBV21-1 is shown as a pseudogene. This TCR derives from a man between 18 and 35 years old in good health. The sample comprised blood. The CDR3 sequence: CASSKDSGDEGHEQFF. The CDR3, as DNA: TGTGCCAGCAGCAAAGATTCCGGGGATGAGGGCCATGAGCAGTTCTTC.